The T cell receptor beta chain described here comes from a study of regulatory T cells in long-lasting Graves disease. This clonotype was found many times. Combining iRepertoire HTBI primers with Arm-PCR of CDR3 regions, the authors built TCR beta libraries. Per the study methods: Across all samples, about 60 TRBV segments and more than 11 TRBJ segments were identified. One entry per CDR3 protein results from TCRdb running MiXCR on the multiplex PCR reads. The V and J calls and clone size come from TCRdb's table, not from the authors' own analysis. The sample has 420,000 or so distinct CDR3 sequences, about 17% seen once. Time point meaning: newly diagnosed GD, antithyroid drugs for less than 3 months. From PBMCs, RNA was extracted and then used to make the TCR library. The same data also contributed to another study, on T cells in Graves' hyperthyroidism and ophthalmopathy. That source notes: These patients, aged 18 to 65, had recently diagnosed hyperthyroidism lasting under 2 months. In the first-round RT-PCR of the TCR CDR3, the HTBI primer set was used. Researchers found most expanded thyroid clonotypes above 0.001 in blood as well.

The sample here was peripheral blood mononuclear cells (PBMCs), taken at new diagnosis, from a patient treated with antithyroid drugs. The TCR sequence derives from a woman in her late teens or twenties with Graves disease.

DNA for the CDR3: TGTGCCAGCAGTTTGAGCGGGAGAGGGCCCGATACGCAGTATTTT. Protein: CASSLSGRGPDTQYF. V is TRBV12-3 or TRBV12-4 and J is TRBJ2-3; 8 positions agree with TRBD2. J was trimmed by 6 bases and V by 3 bases; bases with no gene match: 8. The CDR3 loop spans 15 amino acids.